One sample yielded the 21 T cell receptor beta chains listed below, sequenced in a study of shared clonotypes between healthy human individuals. Profiled with immunoSEQ multiplex PCR; TCRdb holds only in-frame clones, not every one. The sample yields 1.5 million to 2.5 million clones, approximately 94% seen once. CD45RO-negative cells were positively selected for CCR7, leaving out terminally differentiated effector memory CD45RA+ cells. Sequencing was done on a sample of naive CD8+ T cells sorted from blood. These TCRs come from a man in his late teens or twenties in good health.

The rearrangement uses TRBV5-1 and TRBJ2-6, with a weak D call TRBD2 (7 bases). Trimming removed 3 bases from V and 1 base from J, with 14 bases in between. This CDR3 is built from 17 residues. CDR1 is SGHRS and CDR2 is YFSETQ in the germline V gene. This chain's CDR3 is CASSSTGRASGANVLTF. The CDR3, as DNA: TGCGCCAGCAGCTCCACAGGGAGGGCATCTGGGGCCAACGTCCTGACTTTC.

In the case of this clone: The sample carries other DNA sequences with the same CDR3. This chain joins TRBV5-6 and TRBJ1-4; D uncertain. The CDR3 sequence is 13 residues long. Germline CDR1 reads SGHDT; CDR2 reads YYEEEE. The V gene lost 2 bases and the J gene lost 8 bases, with 10 bases spanning the gap. CDR3 sequence reads: CASSFGLGEKLFF. CDR3 nucleotide sequence: TGTGCCAGCAGCTTCGGACTGGGAGAAAAACTGTTTTTT.

This chain links TRBV27 with TRBJ1-4; D not resolved. The CDR3 contains 14 residues. V was trimmed by 7 bases and J by 2 bases, leaving 11 bases between them. CDR1 MNHEY and CDR2 SMNVEV come from the germline V gene (reference sequence). The CDR3 nucleotides read TGTGCCAGCATGGGTCTGGGCACTAATGAAAAACTGTTTTTT. The encoded protein is CASMGLGTNEKLFF.

This clone was detected a few times. V is TRBV19 and J is TRBJ1-5; the D gene is possibly TRBD1 (5 bases). The ends were cut back, 7 bases at V and 4 bases at J, with 11 bases in the middle. CDR3 length: 13 amino acids. Germline-derived CDR1 and CDR2 are LNHDA and SQIVND (reference sequence). The CDR3 sequence is CASTSSGNQPQHF. The CDR3 nucleotides read TGTGCCAGTACTTCCTCAGGGAATCAGCCCCAGCATTTT.

The chain is built from TRBV5-1 and TRBJ2-3; 8 bases match TRBD1. Trimming at V came to 7 bases and at J to 0 bases, leaving 16 bases not matched to a gene. Per the germline V gene, CDR1 is SGHRS and CDR2 is YFSETQ. The CDR3 is made up of 18 amino acids. The CDR3 DNA follows: TGCGCCAGCCCAAAAGGGTTGGACAGGGCGTTCAGCACAGATACGCAGTATTTT. Translation: CASPKGLDRAFSTDTQYF.

Turning to this clone: Other DNA sequences of this sample code for an identical CDR3. The chain recombines TRBV18 with TRBJ2-3; the D gene is possibly TRBD1 (5 bases). CDR3 length equals 15 residues. Germline assignment: CDR1 KGHSH and CDR2 LQKENI. V was cut by 0 bases and J by 0 bases, with 7 bases left in between. The CDR3 protein is CASSPPSGSTDTQYF. Written as DNA, the CDR3 is TGTGCCAGCTCACCACCATCAGGGAGCACAGATACGCAGTATTTT. Full variable domain (rest looked up from reference TRBV18 and TRBJ2-3): NAGVMQNPRHLVRRRGQEARLRCSPMKGHSHVYWYRQLPEEGLKFMVYLQKENIIDESGMPKERFSAEFPKEGPSILRIQQVVRGDSAAYFCASSPPSGSTDTQYFGPGTRLTVL.

The chain couples TRBV30 to TRBJ2-5, with D possibly called TRBD1 or TRBD2 (5 bases each). CDR1 is GTSNPN and CDR2 is SVGIG in the germline V gene (reference sequence). The CDR3 extends over 11 amino acids. V dropped 5 bases and J dropped 2 bases, with 6 bases sitting between them. In DNA, the CDR3 is TGTGCCTGGGAGGGGCAAGAGACCCAGTACTTC. Protein: CAWEGQETQYF.

The gene calls are TRBV27 and TRBJ2-2; perhaps D is TRBD1 or TRBD2 (6 bases each). The CDR3 has 16 residues. Trimming pared 7 bases from V and 4 bases from J, leaving 19 bases between. CDR1 and CDR2 (germline): MNHEY, SMNVEV (reference sequence). The CDR3 region is CASIYGGGEGTGELFF. CDR3 coding DNA: TGTGCCAGCATTTACGGGGGCGGCGAGGGCACCGGGGAGCTGTTTTTT.

The chain recombines TRBV30 with TRBJ1-1; maybe TRBD1 (6 bases). Per the germline V gene, CDR1 is GTSNPN and CDR2 is SVGIG (reference sequence). V lost 6 bases, J lost 6 bases, and 17 bases lay in between. CDR3 length equals 13 residues. The DNA of the CDR3 is TGTGCCTGCTCAATAGGGGGGGCACCTGAAGCTTTCTTT. Protein sequence: CACSIGGAPEAFF.

The V gene is TRBV28, the J gene TRBJ2-7, with D possibly TRBD2 on 6 matching bases. Per germline, CDR1 MDHEN and CDR2 SYDVKM. Between the trimmed V and J ends, which lost 7 bases and 5 bases, there was a span of 21 bases. The CDR3 totals 15 residues. The CDR3 DNA follows: TGTGCCAGCAACCAGTATGGGGGGAAAGGAAACGAGCAGTACTTC. As protein: CASNQYGGKGNEQYF.

In its sample, this clone was seen a few times. This sample also contains other DNA sequences that code for the same CDR3. The chain links TRBV11-2 to TRBJ2-7; tentatively, D is TRBD1 or TRBD2 (6 bases each). Germline lookup yields CDR1 SGHAT and CDR2 FQNNGV. The CDR3 totals 14 residues. The V gene lost 1 base and the J gene lost 0 bases, with 7 bases spanning the gap. CDR3 protein: CASSLAGASYEQYF. In nucleotides, the CDR3 is TGTGCCAGCAGCTTAGCGGGGGCCTCCTACGAGCAGTACTTC.

Concerning this clone: Other DNA sequences in the sample encode the same CDR3. This sequence joins TRBV9 and TRBJ2-5, with unresolved D. Trimming left V 0 bases short and J 3 bases short, with 6 bases between. This CDR3 contains 13 residues. Germline V gives CDR1 SGDLS, CDR2 YYNGEE. The CDR3 is CASSVGSEETQYF. CDR3 DNA sequence: TGTGCCAGCAGCGTAGGGTCAGAAGAGACCCAGTACTTC.

The chain carries TRBV18 and TRBJ1-4; D unresolved. The CDR3 totals 16 residues. Trimming removed 3 bases at V and 0 bases at J, with 11 bases between. Looked up from germline, CDR1 is KGHSH and CDR2 is LQKENI. The DNA of the CDR3 is TGTGCCAGCTCACCGCCTCTCGACTCAACTAATGAAAAACTGTTTTTT. It translates to CASSPPLDSTNEKLFF. The whole variable domain, filled in from reference TRBV18 and TRBJ1-4, reads NAGVMQNPRHLVRRRGQEARLRCSPMKGHSHVYWYRQLPEEGLKFMVYLQKENIIDESGMPKERFSAEFPKEGPSILRIQQVVRGDSAAYFCASSPPLDSTNEKLFFGSGTQLSVL.

The rearrangement joins TRBV5-8 to TRBJ1-2; 12 bases are shared with TRBD1. V shed 4 bases and J 4 bases; nucleotides not matched to a gene: 5. This CDR3 has 15 amino acids. Looked up from germline, CDR1 is SGHTS and CDR2 is YDEGEE. CDR3 bases: TGTGCCAGCAGCCCGGGACAGGGGGCGCCCTATGGCTACACCTTC. Amino acids: CASSPGQGAPYGYTF.

This chain joins TRBV7-9 and TRBJ2-7; D not resolved. With 4 bases removed from V and 2 bases from J, the gap between germline ends came to 15 bases. Germline V gene data show CDR1 as SEHNR and CDR2 as FQNEAQ (reference sequence). The CDR3 runs 15 residues. The CDR3 region is CASSSLTRPTYEQYF. The CDR3 DNA reads TGTGCCAGCAGCTCCTTGACACGCCCTACCTACGAGCAGTACTTC.

J is TRBJ2-1 and V is TRBV19; 10 nucleotides match TRBD2. This CDR3 spans 15 amino acids. Looked up from germline, CDR1 is LNHDA and CDR2 is SQIVND (reference sequence). The J segment lost 2 bases and the V segment lost 4 bases, leaving 2 bases of the junction unmatched. The CDR3: CASSTLAGAYNEQFF. The CDR3 coding sequence is TGTGCCAGTAGTACCCTAGCGGGAGCCTACAATGAGCAGTTCTTC.

This chain links TRBV29-1 with TRBJ2-1; TRBD1 matches 7 bases. The germline gives CDR1 SQVTM, CDR2 ANQGSEA. V shed 6 bases and J 3 bases; nucleotides not matched to a gene: 2. This CDR3 region has 12 residues. The CDR3 bases are TGCAGCGTGTGGGACAGCTACAATGAGCAGTTCTTC. Its translation: CSVWDSYNEQFF.

V gene TRBV11-2 combines with J gene TRBJ2-3, with a possible D match to TRBD1 (6 bases). V was trimmed by 5 bases and J by 2 bases, leaving 14 bases between them. CDR1 is SGHAT and CDR2 is FQNNGV in the germline V gene. The CDR3 is made up of 15 amino acids. The CDR3: CASSPWTEITDTQYF. DNA of the CDR3: TGTGCCAGCAGCCCCTGGACAGAGATCACAGATACGCAGTATTTT.

This chain joins TRBV6-5 and TRBJ1-2, with D unclear. Deletions cut 0 bases from V and 7 bases from J, with 12 bases between. Germline V gives CDR1 MNHEY, CDR2 SVGAGI. This CDR3 spans 14 amino acids. The CDR3, as DNA: TGTGCCAGCAGTTACTCGAGCGGGGTGGGTGGCTACACCTTC. Residues: CASSYSSGVGGYTF.

The chain employs TRBV5-4 and TRBJ2-2; TRBD2 agrees at 7 bases. CDR1 and CDR2 from the germline V gene are SGHNT and YYREEE (reference sequence). The CDR3 has 19 amino acids. J gave up 1 base and V 4 bases, and 16 bases lay outside the gene matches. CDR3 residues: CASSPPPRAGEWNTGELFF. CDR3 DNA sequence: TGTGCCAGCAGCCCTCCTCCAAGGGCGGGAGAGTGGAACACCGGGGAGCTGTTTTTT.

The genes are TRBV5-4 and TRBJ2-5; 7 bases line up with TRBD1. The CDR3 loop spans 14 amino acids. The germline gives CDR1 SGHNT, CDR2 YYREEE (reference sequence). Trimming at V came to 2 bases and at J to 5 bases, leaving 6 bases not matched to a gene. As DNA, the CDR3 is TGTGCCAGCAGCTTCCGTGGACAGGAGGAGACCCAGTACTTC. Translation: CASSFRGQEETQYF.